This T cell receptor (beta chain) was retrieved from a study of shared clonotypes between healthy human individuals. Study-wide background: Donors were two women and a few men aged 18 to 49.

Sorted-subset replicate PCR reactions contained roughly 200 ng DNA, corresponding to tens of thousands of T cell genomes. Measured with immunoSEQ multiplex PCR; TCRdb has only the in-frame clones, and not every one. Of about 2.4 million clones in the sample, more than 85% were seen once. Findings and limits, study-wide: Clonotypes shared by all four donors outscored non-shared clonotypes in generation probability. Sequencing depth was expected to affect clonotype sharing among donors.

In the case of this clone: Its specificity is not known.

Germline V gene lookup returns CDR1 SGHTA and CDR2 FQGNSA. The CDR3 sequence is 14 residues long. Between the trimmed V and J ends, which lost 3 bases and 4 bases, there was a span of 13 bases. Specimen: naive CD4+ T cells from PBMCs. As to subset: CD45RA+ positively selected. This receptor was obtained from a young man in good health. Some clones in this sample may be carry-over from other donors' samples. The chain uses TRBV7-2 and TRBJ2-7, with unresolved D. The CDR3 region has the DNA TGTGCCAGCAGCTTGTATGCAGGAAGGTACGAGCAGTACTTC. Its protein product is CASSLYAGRYEQYF.